The source of this T cell receptor beta chain is a study of CD8+ T cells in alopecia areata. Following RNA extraction, reverse transcription yielded cDNA that acted as the sequencing template. Sequencing was performed with immunoSEQ multiplex PCR; in TCRdb, only in-frame clones are kept and a portion is missing. The sample holds roughly 40,000 clones; around 71% are singletons and the top ten take 20% to 25%. Treatment indicated: oral pan-JAK inhibitor, 5-10 mg twice daily. Peripheral blood, together with lesional scalp punch biopsies, was collected from alopecia areata patients. The CDR3 loop spans 15 amino acids. CDR1 is MNHEY and CDR2 is SVGAGI in the germline V gene. Trimming shortened V by 0 bases and J by 3 bases, and 12 bases separated the two germline ends.

Sequences were derived from CD8+ T cells sorted from blood, sampled at week 4, from a patient treated with tofacitinib. The chain uses TRBV6-5 and TRBJ2-7; D is ambiguous. The TCR sequence derives from a human donor with alopecia areata. The CDR3 sequence is CASSYSEGRNYEQYF. DNA for the CDR3: TGTGCCAGCAGTTACTCGGAAGGCCGGAACTACGAGCAGTACTTC.